The 10 T cell receptor beta chains below all came from one sample that was sequenced in a study of shared clonotypes between healthy human individuals. Repertoires were generated with immunoSEQ multiplex PCR, while TCRdb's copy carries only in-frame clones and drops some. The sample shows about 580,000 clones, roughly 98% of them seen only once. CD45RO-negative, CCR7-positively selected cells formed the naive CD8 fraction, excluding terminally differentiated effector memory CD45RA+ cells. The sample consisted of naive CD8+ T cells sorted from blood. The receptors originated from a man aged 30-40 years in good health.

The chain has TRBV5-1 and TRBJ2-7, with 7 nucleotides matching TRBD1. There are 17 residues in the CDR3. From germline, CDR1 is SGHRS and CDR2 YFSETQ. V trimming: 2 bases; J trimming: 2 bases; junction bases outside the gene matches: 13. The DNA of the CDR3 is TGCGCCAGCAGCTTCCGTACTACCGGGACAGTAGCCTACGAGCAGTACTTC. Its translation: CASSFRTTGTVAYEQYF.

For the CDR3, the DNA is TGTGCCAGCACCCCTCTGCCAGGGGAAGCTAACTATGGCTACACCTTC. Its protein is CASTPLPGEANYGYTF. The chain links TRBV28 to TRBJ1-2, with D maybe TRBD1 (6 bases). The CDR3 consists of 16 residues. The V end lost 7 bases, the J end lost 0 bases, and 18 bases lay between the germline ends. Per the germline V gene, CDR1 is MDHEN and CDR2 is SYDVKM.

The V call is TRBV6-5, the J call TRBJ1-2; D is ambiguous. V lost 0 bases to trimming and J lost 7 bases, with 12 bases between them. This CDR3 has 14 residues. Germline V CDR1 and CDR2: MNHEY, SVGAGI. In DNA form, the CDR3 reads TGTGCCAGCAGTTACTCGGTCCCGCGGGGTGGCTACACCTTC. Protein product: CASSYSVPRGGYTF.

The rearrangement joins TRBV29-1 to TRBJ2-1, with 9 bases fitting TRBD2. CDR3 length equals 15 residues. Germline values: CDR1 SQVTM, CDR2 ANQGSEA. The V gene end was trimmed by 6 bases and the J gene end by 6 bases; junction bases not matched to a gene: 12. The CDR3 loop is CSVYLPASGINEQFF. The DNA for the CDR3 is TGCAGCGTCTATCTTCCGGCTAGCGGGATCAATGAGCAGTTCTTC.

V is TRBV2 and J is TRBJ2-2; 9 bases align to TRBD2. Unmatched junction bases numbered 6, after V lost 3 bases and J lost 4 bases. Per germline, CDR1 SNHLY and CDR2 FYNNEI. The CDR3 is made up of 16 amino acids. Here the CDR3 reads CASSDASGELTGELFF. CDR3 nucleotide sequence: TGTGCCAGCAGTGATGCTAGCGGGGAACTCACCGGGGAGCTGTTTTTT.

This chain links TRBV7-9 with TRBJ2-2; tentatively, D is TRBD1 (6 bases). Between the trimmed V and J ends, which lost 4 bases and 1 base, there was a span of 13 bases. In germline, CDR1 is SEHNR, CDR2 FQNEAQ (reference sequence). The CDR3 runs to 16 residues. This CDR3 reads CASSSIRGLNTGELFF. As DNA, the CDR3 is TGTGCCAGCAGCTCGATCAGGGGCTTGAACACCGGGGAGCTGTTTTTT.

The rearrangement joins TRBV9 to TRBJ1-3; no firm D call. CDR1 and CDR2 from the germline V gene are SGDLS and YYNGEE. Trimming removed 6 bases at V and 7 bases at J, with 11 bases between. This CDR3 has 12 residues. In DNA form, the CDR3 reads TGTGCCAGCACCCCCGACGGGAACACCATATATTTT. Residues: CASTPDGNTIYF.

The V gene is TRBV27, the J gene TRBJ2-3; 10 nucleotides line up with TRBD2. V was pared by 5 bases and J by 7 bases, with 6 bases of the junction left unmatched. CDR3 size: 14 residues. Germline assignment: CDR1 MNHEY and CDR2 SMNVEV (reference sequence). The DNA for the CDR3 is TGTGCCAGCAGTCCTAGCGGGAGCGTATATACGCAGTATTTT. It translates to CASSPSGSVYTQYF.

V usage is TRBV6-1 and J usage is TRBJ2-1; possibly TRBD1 or TRBD2 for D (6 bases each). The V gene lost 9 bases and the J gene lost 10 bases, with 22 bases spanning the gap. The CDR3 sequence is 14 residues long. Germline values: CDR1 MNHNS, CDR2 SASEGT. CDR3: CARGSGEARGEQFF. The CDR3 DNA is TGTGCCAGGGGGTCAGGGGAGGCGAGGGGCGAGCAGTTCTTC.

A few counts support this clone. The chain recombines TRBV6-1 with TRBJ2-1, with D tentatively TRBD2 (10 bases). The CDR3 has 20 residues. Trimming left V 4 bases short and J 1 base short, with 26 bases between. Germline lookup yields CDR1 MNHNS and CDR2 SASEGT. The CDR3 DNA reads as TGTGCCAGCAGTGGAACAGGGGGCGAAACTAGCGGGAAGTCCTACAATGAGCAGTTCTTC. It yields the protein CASSGTGGETSGKSYNEQFF.